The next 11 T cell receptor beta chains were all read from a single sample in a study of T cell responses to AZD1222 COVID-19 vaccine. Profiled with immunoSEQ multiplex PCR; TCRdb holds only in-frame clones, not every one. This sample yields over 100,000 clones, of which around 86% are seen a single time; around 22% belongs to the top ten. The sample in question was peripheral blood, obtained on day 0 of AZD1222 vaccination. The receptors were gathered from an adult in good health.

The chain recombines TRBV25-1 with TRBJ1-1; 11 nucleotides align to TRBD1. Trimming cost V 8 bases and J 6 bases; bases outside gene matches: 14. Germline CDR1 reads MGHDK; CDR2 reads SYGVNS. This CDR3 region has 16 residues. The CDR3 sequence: CASLPDRGPLGAEAFF. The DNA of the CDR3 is TGTGCCAGCTTACCGGACAGGGGGCCACTGGGTGCTGAAGCTTTCTTT.

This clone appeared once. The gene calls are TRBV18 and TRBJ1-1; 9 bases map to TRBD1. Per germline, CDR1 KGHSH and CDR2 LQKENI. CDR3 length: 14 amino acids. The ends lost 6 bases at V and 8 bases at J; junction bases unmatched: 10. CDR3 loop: CASSPGTGMMEAFF. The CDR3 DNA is TGTGCCAGCTCGCCCGGGACAGGGATGATGGAAGCTTTCTTT.

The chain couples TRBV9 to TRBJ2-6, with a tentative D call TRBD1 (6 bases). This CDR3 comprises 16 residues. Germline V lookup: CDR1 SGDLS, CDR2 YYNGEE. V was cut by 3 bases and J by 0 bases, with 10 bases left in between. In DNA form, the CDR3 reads TGTGCCAGCAGCGCAAGACAGGTCTCTGGGGCCAACGTCCTGACTTTC. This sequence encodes CASSARQVSGANVLTF.

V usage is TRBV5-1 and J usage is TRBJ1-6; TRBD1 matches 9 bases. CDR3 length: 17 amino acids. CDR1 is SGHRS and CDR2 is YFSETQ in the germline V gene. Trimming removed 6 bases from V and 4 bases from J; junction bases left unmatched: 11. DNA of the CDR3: TGCGCCAGCAAACAGGGGGCGTCGAATGTGTATAATTCACCCCTCCACTTT. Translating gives CASKQGASNVYNSPLHF.

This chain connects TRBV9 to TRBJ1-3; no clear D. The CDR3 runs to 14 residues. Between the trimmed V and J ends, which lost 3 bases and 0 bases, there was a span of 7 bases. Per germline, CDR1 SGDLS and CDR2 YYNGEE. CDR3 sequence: CASSAKDSGNTIYF. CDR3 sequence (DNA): TGTGCCAGCAGCGCCAAAGACTCTGGAAACACCATATATTTT.

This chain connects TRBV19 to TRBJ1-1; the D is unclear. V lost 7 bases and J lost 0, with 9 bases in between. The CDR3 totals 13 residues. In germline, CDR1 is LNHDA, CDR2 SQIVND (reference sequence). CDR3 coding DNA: TGTGCCAGTAATGCGTATATGAACACTGAAGCTTTCTTT. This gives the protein CASNAYMNTEAFF.

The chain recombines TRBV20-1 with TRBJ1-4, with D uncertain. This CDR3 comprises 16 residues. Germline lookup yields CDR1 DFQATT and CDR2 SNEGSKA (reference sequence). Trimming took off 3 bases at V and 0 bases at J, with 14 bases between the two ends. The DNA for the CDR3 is TGCAGTGCTAGTGAACGGATCCGAGCAACTAATGAAAAACTGTTTTTT. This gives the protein CSASERIRATNEKLFF.

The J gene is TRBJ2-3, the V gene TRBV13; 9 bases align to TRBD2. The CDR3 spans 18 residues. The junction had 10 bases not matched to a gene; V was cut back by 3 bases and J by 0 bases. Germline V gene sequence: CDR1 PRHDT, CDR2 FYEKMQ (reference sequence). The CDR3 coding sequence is TGTGCCAGCAGCTTTCCTCTAGAAGCGGGGGGTAGCACAGATACGCAGTATTTT. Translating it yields CASSFPLEAGGSTDTQYF.

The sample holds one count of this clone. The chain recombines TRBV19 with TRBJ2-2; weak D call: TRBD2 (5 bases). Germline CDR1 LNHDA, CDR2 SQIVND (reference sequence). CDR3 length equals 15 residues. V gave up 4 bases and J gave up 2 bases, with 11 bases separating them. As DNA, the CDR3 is TGTGCCAGTAGTAGAAGCGGCCTAAACACCGGGGAGCTGTTTTTT. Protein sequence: CASSRSGLNTGELFF.

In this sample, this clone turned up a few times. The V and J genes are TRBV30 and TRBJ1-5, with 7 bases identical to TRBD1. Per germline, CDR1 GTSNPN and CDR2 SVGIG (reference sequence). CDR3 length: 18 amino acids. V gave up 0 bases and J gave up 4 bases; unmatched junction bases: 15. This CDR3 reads CAWSVHSGGRGTNQPQHF. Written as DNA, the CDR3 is TGTGCCTGGAGTGTACATAGCGGGGGCAGGGGGACTAATCAGCCCCAGCATTTT. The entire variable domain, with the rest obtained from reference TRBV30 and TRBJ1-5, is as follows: SQTIHQWPATLVQPVGSPLSLECTVEGTSNPNLYWYRQAAGRGLQLLFYSVGIGQISSEVPQNLSASRPQDRQFILSSKKLLLSDSGFYLCAWSVHSGGRGTNQPQHFGDGTRLSIL.

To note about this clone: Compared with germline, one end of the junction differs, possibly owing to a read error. The CDR3: CASSLPGDTIYF. The CDR3 DNA follows: TGCGCCAGCAGTTTACCTGGAGACACCATATATTTT. The rearrangement uses TRBV5-1 and TRBJ1-3; no clear D. The CDR3 covers 12 residues. The germline CDR1 and CDR2 sequences are SGHRS and YFSETQ.